This TCR beta chain was sequenced for a study of identifying expanded T cells in peripheral blood. Clones were sequenced by immunoSEQ multiplex PCR, and TCRdb holds only the in-frame ones, with some missing. The sample holds around 100,000 clones, about 90% seen once. Comments on this clone: The target antigen is unknown.

Study-level findings and limits: Approximately 2-week clone count variance significantly increased as total template count grew. Differentially abundant clones: about 1.2 between replicates, around 16 at two to three weeks, approximately 19 at four.

The source is a person aged 18-70 years in good health. Material: blood.

The CDR3 sequence is CASSSIGTGNSPLHF. The CDR3 DNA sequence: TGTGCCAGCAGCTCGATTGGGACAGGGAATTCACCCCTCCACTTT. This rearrangement joins TRBV2 to TRBJ1-6, with TRBD1 matching 9 bases. CDR1 and CDR2 (germline): SNHLY, FYNNEI. V trimming: 6 bases; J trimming: 7 bases; junction bases outside the gene matches: 7. This CDR3 is 15 amino acids long.